One T cell receptor beta chain is described in this entry. The sample comes from a study of T cell repertoires in cytomegalovirus infection. With 4 bases removed from V and 8 bases from J, the gap between germline ends came to 26 bases. The CDR3 consists of 18 residues. Germline V lookup: CDR1 SGHVS, CDR2 FNYEAQ. TCRdb re-analysed the reads in MiXCR, keeping a single row per CDR3 protein. The sample carries some 440,000 distinct CDR3 sequences, approximately 31% recorded once. Sample: PBMCs. This sequence was found in a human donor in good health (CMV status not recorded). Some clones in this sample may be carry-over from other donors' samples. V usage is TRBV7-6 and J usage is TRBJ1-4; D not certain. Here the CDR3 DNA reads TGTGCCAGCAGCTCGCGTGCCCTAACGGGCCTGGTCTTCGAAAAACTGTTTTTT. Translating gives CASSSRALTGLVFEKLFF.